This TCR beta chain was recorded in a study of blood T cell repertoires in COVID-19. Overall study: Acute and convalescent COVID-19 specimens originated in the United States, Italy and Spain.

Trimming removed 0 bases from V and 8 bases from J; junction bases left unmatched: 3. The germline V gene has CDR1 SGHDN and CDR2 FVKESK. CDR3 length: 14 amino acids. Authors' methods: Estimates of nucleated cell counts were drawn from the amplification of reference gene primers. TCRdb's table, derived via immunoSEQ multiplex PCR, lists solely in-frame clones and lacks some. D and trimming come from the DNA, and the V and J calls and clone size come from that table. Seen here are 400,000 to 450,000 clones, around 89% observed once, and the top ten hold about 1.6%. The genes are TRBV14 and TRBJ2-1; 8 bases line up with TRBD2. The receptor comes from a woman in her thirties or forties with COVID-19, enrolled during active disease. The sequenced material came from peripheral blood. CDR3 region: CASSQDRGGDEQFF. CDR3 nucleotide sequence: TGTGCCAGCAGCCAAGATCGGGGGGGAGATGAGCAGTTCTTC. Complete variable domain (other parts from reference TRBV14 and TRBJ2-1): EAGVTQFPSHSVIEKGQTVTLRCDPISGHDNLYWYRRVMGKEIKFLLHFVKESKQDESGMPNNRFLAERTGGTYSTLKVQPAELEDSGVYFCASSQDRGGDEQFFGPGTRLTVL.